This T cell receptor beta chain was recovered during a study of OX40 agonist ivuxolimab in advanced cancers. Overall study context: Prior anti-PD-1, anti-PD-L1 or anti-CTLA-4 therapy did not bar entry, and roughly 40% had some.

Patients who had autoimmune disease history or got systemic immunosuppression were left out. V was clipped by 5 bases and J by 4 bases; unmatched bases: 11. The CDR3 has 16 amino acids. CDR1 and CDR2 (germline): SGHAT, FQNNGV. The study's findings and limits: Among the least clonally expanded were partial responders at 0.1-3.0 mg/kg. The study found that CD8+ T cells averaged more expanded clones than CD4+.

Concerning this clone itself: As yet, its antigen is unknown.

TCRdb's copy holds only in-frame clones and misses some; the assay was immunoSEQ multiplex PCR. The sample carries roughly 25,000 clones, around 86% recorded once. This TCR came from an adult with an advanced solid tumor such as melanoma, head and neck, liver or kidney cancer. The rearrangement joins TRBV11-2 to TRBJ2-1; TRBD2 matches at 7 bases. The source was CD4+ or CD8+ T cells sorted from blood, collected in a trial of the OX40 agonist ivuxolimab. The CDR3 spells CASSIHLAAMYNEQFF. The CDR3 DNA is TGTGCCAGCAGCATCCACCTAGCGGCTATGTACAATGAGCAGTTCTTC.